Listed below are T cell receptor beta chains from one sample, sequenced in a study of long-term antiretroviral therapy in people with HIV. The assay was immunoSEQ multiplex PCR, and TCRdb's table has in-frame clones only and misses some. The sample records 25,000 to 30,000 clones, roughly 93% being singletons. The sample in question was unsorted PBMCs, obtained 6.5 years after starting antiretroviral therapy. These receptors were taken from a woman aged 40 to 50 with HIV. The CDR3 runs from the conserved cysteine through the conserved F or W. The D gene is left open where the match is weak. Only some rows state a clone size, as once, few, many or a class for expanded clones.

size: -
length: 13
V: TRBV7-9
J: TRBJ2-7
D: -
DNA: TGTGCCAGCAGCTTAGGGGGGATCTACGAGCAGTACTTC
CDR3: CASSLGGIYEQYF

size: -
length: 11
V: TRBV11-2
J: TRBJ2-7
D: -
DNA: TGTGCCAGCAGCTTACTTTACGAGCAGTACTTC
CDR3: CASSLLYEQYF

size: -
length: 16
V: TRBV7-2
J: TRBJ2-1
D: -
DNA: TGTGCCAGCAGCCACGATCGGGGGGCCCTCTACAATGAGCAGTTCTTC
CDR3: CASSHDRGALYNEQFF

size: -
length: 13
V: TRBV5-5
J: TRBJ1-2
D: -
DNA: TGTGCCAGCAGCTTGGCACAGGGTTATGGCTACACCTTC
CDR3: CASSLAQGYGYTF

size: once
length: 13
V: TRBV5-1
J: TRBJ1-4
D: -
DNA: TGCGCCAGCAGCTTGGTCAGGGGAGAAAAACTGTTTTTT
CDR3: CASSLVRGEKLFF

size: -
length: 16
V: TRBV30
J: TRBJ2-1
D: TRBD2
DNA: TGTGCCTGGAGTGTAAAGTCGAGCGGGGGGGCCAATGAGCAGTTCTTC
CDR3: CAWSVKSSGGANEQFF

size: -
length: 14
V: TRBV7-9
J: TRBJ1-1
D: -
DNA: TGTGCCAGCAGCCCCATTTTACAGGGCTTGGAAGCTTTCTTT
CDR3: CASSPILQGLEAFF

size: -
length: 16
V: TRBV4-3
J: TRBJ1-2
D: -
DNA: TGCGCCAGCAGCCTAGCTTTCGTCGCCACGGACTATGGCTACACCTTC
CDR3: CASSLAFVATDYGYTF

size: once
length: 15
V: TRBV30
J: TRBJ1-6
D: TRBD1
DNA: TGTGCCTGGAGCGCCCCCGGGACAGGGGCTTCACCCCTCCACTTT
CDR3: CAWSAPGTGASPLHF

size: -
length: 12
V: TRBV6-5
J: TRBJ1-2
D: -
DNA: TGTGCCAGCAAATCGACTAACTATGGCTACACCTTC
CDR3: CASKSTNYGYTF

size: -
length: 15
V: TRBV6-1
J: TRBJ2-7
D: TRBD2
DNA: TGTGCCAGCAGTCTTCGGACTAGCGGGAACTACGAGCAGTACTTC
CDR3: CASSLRTSGNYEQYF

size: -
length: 16
V: TRBV4-3
J: TRBJ1-4
D: -
DNA: TGCGCCAGCAGCCAAGATGCCAGCAGGGCTCTTGGAGAACTGTTTTTT
CDR3: CASSQDASRALGELFF

size: -
length: 14
V: TRBV15
J: TRBJ1-4
D: -
DNA: TGTGCCACCAGTGCAGGGTTCAGTAATGAAAAACTGTTTTTT
CDR3: CATSAGFSNEKLFF

size: -
length: 16
V: TRBV4-3
J: TRBJ2-5
D: TRBD1
DNA: TGCGCCAGCAGCCAAGGGGGACAGGGCGGTCAAGAGACCCAGTACTTC
CDR3: CASSQGGQGGQETQYF

size: -
length: 15
V: TRBV6-1
J: TRBJ1-2
D: TRBD1
DNA: TGTGCCAGTTTGGGACAGGGGGCAACTAACTATGGCTACACCTTC
CDR3: CASLGQGATNYGYTF

size: -
length: 13
V: TRBV7-9
J: TRBJ1-1
D: -
DNA: TGTGCCAGCAGCTTATTTACGGGGGATGAAGCTTTCTTT
CDR3: CASSLFTGDEAFF

size: -
length: 15
V: TRBV7-6
J: TRBJ1-4
D: -
DNA: TGTGCCAGCAGCTTAGGCCCCCAGCGGAATGAAAAACTGTTTTTT
CDR3: CASSLGPQRNEKLFF

size: once
length: 15
V: TRBV5-1
J: TRBJ1-1
D: -
DNA: TGCGCCAGCAGCTTGGGGCACATCAAGGGAACTGAAGCTTTCTTT
CDR3: CASSLGHIKGTEAFF

size: few
length: 12
V: TRBV6-5
J: TRBJ1-2
D: -
DNA: TGTGCCAGCAGTCCCAGGGACTATGGCTACACCTTC
CDR3: CASSPRDYGYTF

size: few
length: 16
V: TRBV6-5
J: TRBJ1-1
D: -
DNA: TGTGCCAGCAGTTACTCGATAGGGGGGGGAGGCACTGAAGCTTTCTTT
CDR3: CASSYSIGGGGTEAFF

size: once
length: 13
V: TRBV4-3
J: TRBJ2-1
D: -
DNA: TGCGCCAGCAGCCGCTCACTATACAATGAGCAGTTCTTC
CDR3: CASSRSLYNEQFF

size: -
length: 15
V: TRBV6-5
J: TRBJ1-5
D: -
DNA: TGTGCCAGCAGTAACTGGGACGGGAGCAATCAGCCCCAGCATTTT
CDR3: CASSNWDGSNQPQHF

size: -
length: 14
V: TRBV18
J: TRBJ2-5
D: TRBD1
DNA: TGTGCCAGCTCAGCGACAGGGGGTGTAGAGACCCAGTACTTC
CDR3: CASSATGGVETQYF

size: -
length: 13
V: TRBV6-5
J: TRBJ2-7
D: -
DNA: TGTGCCAGCAGGACGACCCAGAACCACGAGCAGTACTTC
CDR3: CASRTTQNHEQYF

size: -
length: 14
V: TRBV5-1
J: TRBJ2-1
D: TRBD1
DNA: TGCGCCAGCAGTTTCGGACAGGAGAACAATGAGCAGTTCTTC
CDR3: CASSFGQENNEQFF